The clone carrying this T cell receptor beta chain has just a few counts. The antigen remains unidentified. Via MiXCR, TCRdb re-called the 5' RACE reads, giving one row per CDR3 protein. This sample has about 450,000 distinct CDR3 sequences; roughly 26% occur once, and the top ten carry approximately 1%. CDR1 and CDR2 from the germline V gene are DFQATT and SNEGSKA (reference sequence). The CDR3 has 15 amino acids. The V and J ends lost 0 bases and 0 bases respectively, with 9 bases between them. The source of the sample is a study of CD8 T cells in ankylosing spondylitis. Notes on the study in general: Peripheral blood samples showed relatively rare disease-linked clones, and these clones were CD8+. About 8 highly homologous variants made up a TCR beta motif, and this motif appeared characteristic of ankylosing spondylitis blood.

Sequencing input: blood, either unsorted or a sorted T cell fraction (not recorded which). This TCR came from a male donor with ankylosing spondylitis. The rearrangement uses TRBV20-1 and TRBJ2-1; D is undetermined. The chain's CDR3 is CSARDGESSYNEQFF. The CDR3 DNA is TGCAGTGCTAGAGATGGCGAGAGCTCCTACAATGAGCAGTTCTTC.